These 9 T cell receptor beta chains originate from one sample sequenced in a study of blood T cell repertoires in COVID-19. TCRdb's copy holds only in-frame clones and misses some; the assay was immunoSEQ multiplex PCR. The sample contains roughly 200,000 clones, 88% of which appear only once. Sample: peripheral blood. Receptors were obtained from a man aged 70-80 years with acute or convalescent COVID-19.

The V and J genes are TRBV3-1 (or the pseudogene TRBV3-2) and TRBJ1-3; TRBD1 matches 8 bases. Trimming cost V 2 bases and J 4 bases; bases outside gene matches: 4. Germline loops: CDR1 LGHDT, CDR2 YNNKEL (reference sequence). The length of the CDR3 is 15 residues. CDR3 region: CASSQWTGKGNTIYF. The DNA of the CDR3 is TGTGCCAGCAGCCAATGGACAGGGAAAGGAAACACCATATATTTT.

The gene calls are TRBV28 and TRBJ1-2, with D maybe TRBD1 (6 bases). Trimming shortened V by 3 bases and J by 6 bases, and 14 bases separated the two germline ends. The length of the CDR3 is 14 residues. CDR1 is MDHEN and CDR2 is SYDVKM in the germline V gene. DNA of the CDR3: TGTGCCAGCAGTTTTAGGGGGACAAATAATGGCTACACCTTC. This encodes CASSFRGTNNGYTF.

This sequence joins TRBV7-6 and TRBJ2-1; 7 nucleotides align to TRBD2. J was trimmed by 4 bases and V by 5 bases; bases with no gene match: 8. The CDR3 spans 15 residues. In germline, CDR1 is SGHVS, CDR2 FNYEAQ. DNA of the CDR3: TGTGCCAGCAGCCACGGGACTACGATGTACAATGAGCAGTTCTTC. Its translation: CASSHGTTMYNEQFF.

This sequence joins TRBV3-1 (or the pseudogene TRBV3-2) and TRBJ1-6; possibly TRBD1 for D (5 bases). The CDR3 loop spans 14 amino acids. V lost 3 bases and J lost 7, with 10 bases in between. Germline V gene data show CDR1 as LGHDT and CDR2 as YNNKEL (reference sequence). The CDR3 loop is CASSQTAPNSPLHF. DNA for the CDR3: TGTGCCAGCAGCCAGACAGCACCCAATTCACCCCTCCACTTT.

The V gene is TRBV5-1, the J gene TRBJ2-2, with TRBD1 matching over 7 bases. From germline, CDR1 is SGHRS and CDR2 YFSETQ. The CDR3 has 15 residues. V shed 2 bases, J shed 1 base, and the junction held 2 bases outside the gene matches. CDR3 protein: CASSFGTENTGELFF. CDR3 nucleotides: TGCGCCAGCAGCTTCGGGACAGAGAACACCGGGGAGCTGTTTTTT.

The chain carries TRBV2 and TRBJ2-2, with D possibly being TRBD1 (6 bases). This CDR3 has 14 amino acids. CDR1 is SNHLY and CDR2 is FYNNEI in the germline V gene. The V gene lost 4 bases and the J gene lost 5 bases, with 11 bases spanning the gap. CDR3 amino acids: CASSVRGWTGELFF. The DNA for the CDR3 is TGTGCCAGCAGTGTCAGGGGCTGGACCGGGGAGCTGTTTTTT.

The J gene is TRBJ2-1, the V gene TRBV7-7; D gene ambiguous. With 2 bases removed from V and 5 bases from J, the gap between germline ends came to 7 bases. The CDR3 covers 13 residues. The germline gives CDR1 SSHAT, CDR2 FNYEAQ (reference sequence). The CDR3 is CASSLWPDNEQFF. The CDR3 DNA follows: TGTGCCAGCAGCTTATGGCCTGACAATGAGCAGTTCTTC.

By its share, this clone is medium-sized. This chain joins TRBV10-1 and TRBJ1-1; D ambiguous. The CDR3 covers 11 residues. The V gene lost 8 bases and the J gene lost 1 base, with 5 bases spanning the gap. Germline V gene data show CDR1 as WNHNN and CDR2 as SYGVQD (reference sequence). The CDR3 DNA reads TGCGCCAGCGCAGAGAACACTGAAGCTTTCTTT. Its protein product is CASAENTEAFF.

The chain employs TRBV6-5 and TRBJ2-1; 9 bases align to TRBD1. This CDR3 contains 13 residues. V lost 0 bases and J lost 10; bases outside the gene matches: 1. Germline V lookup: CDR1 MNHEY, CDR2 SVGAGI. CDR3 DNA: TGTGCCAGCAGTTACTCGGACAGGGGAGAGCAGTTCTTC. It translates to CASSYSDRGEQFF.